This TCR beta chain was found in a study of blood T cell repertoires in COVID-19 (dated by TCRdb to 2019 to 2021). Looking at the study overall: Collaborator samples came from the United States, Italy and Spain and covered acute and convalescent phases of COVID-19. The prospective study material was composed of cDNA or gDNA derived from T cells, B-cell-depleted T cells, or PBMCs. The dataset comprised deeply sampled blood TCRbeta repertoires from subjects exposed to, actively infected with, or recovered from COVID-19. The repertoires were made available in a free public database intended to serve as a resource for research on the immune response to SARS-CoV-2. Samples came from the ongoing ImmuneRACE study (first 160 participants) plus 1,254 subjects from 6 global collaborators. A de-identified subject ID, COVID-19 status, age in years and sex were almost always included in the sample metadata. HLA class I and class II types, where available, came from metadata supplied by the sample provider rather than from assay-based typing.

General conclusions and limits of the study: The quantity of clinical and demographic metadata differed by source and by participant and was supplied without curation.

Each collaborating institution followed its own protocols to collect whole blood in K2EDTA tubes. For TCRbeta analysis, collaborators shipped samples as frozen whole blood, isolated PBMCs, or DNA extracted from either of those sample types. The germline V gene encodes CDR1 MNHEY and CDR2 SVGEGT. V is trimmed back by 4 bases and J by 4 bases, and the junction contains 3 bases that no gene match accounts for. From its cysteine to its phenylalanine, the CDR3 spans 13 amino acids. Just the 39-base CDR3 DNA is kept, in frame starting at base 1. Details on this clone: Its antigen target is currently unknown. Within one base of it there is no much larger clone, and no base qualities were kept.

TCRbeta CDR3 regions were amplified from genomic DNA using the immunoSEQ Assay, a bias-controlled multiplex PCR. As for the authors' bioinformatics: The number of nucleated cells in each sample was estimated by amplification of reference gene primers within the assay. Sequence reads were collapsed and filtered to measure the absolute abundance of every unique TCRbeta CDR3 rearrangement. Productive Simpson clonality was computed per sample as the square root of Simpson's diversity index over productive rearrangements. This immuneACCESS table, as held by TCRdb, lists in-frame sequences with V and J called but not all clones. Of the missing ones, under half trace to an unresolved V gene in checked studies; the others have no known cause. The V and J calls and the clone size are those of that table, but D and trimming were determined from the DNA. This sample comprises 95,000 to 100,000 clones, approximately 80% of them detected only once. The ten largest clones represent approximately 24% of the sample.

The chain is assembled from TRBV6-2 or TRBV6-3 and TRBJ1-2; TRBD1 lines up with 7 middle nucleotides. The source of this sequence is a human donor in a cohort sampled during active COVID-19. Sequencing was done on a sample of peripheral blood. CDR3 region: CASSLTGPYGYTF. The nucleotide sequence reads TGTGCCAGCAGTTTGACAGGGCCCTATGGCTACACCTTC.